This T cell receptor beta chain was found in a study of blood T cell repertoires in COVID-19. At the level of the study: The United States, Italy and Spain supplied acute and convalescent COVID-19 samples. T cells, B-cell-depleted T cells, or PBMCs provided the cDNA or gDNA that served as material.

This CDR3 region has 16 residues. This clone has just a few counts. In the study's own analysis: Cell counts per sample came from amplifying reference gene primers. Some clones are missing from TCRdb's copy, which holds only in-frame ones; the method was immunoSEQ multiplex PCR. Clonal size and the V and J genes are those of that table, whereas D and trimming came from the DNA. The profile covers a few hundred thousand clones, with about nine tenths appearing a single time and less than 2.5% taken by the ten largest. The sample comprised peripheral blood. J is TRBJ1-2 and V is TRBV12-2. TRBV12-2 is a documented pseudogene. The source of this sequence is a man aged 18 to 29 with active or convalescent COVID-19. This CDR3 reads CASRLGEATTDYGYTF. CDR3 nucleotides: TGTGCAAGTCGCTTAGGAGAGGCGACTACGGACTATGGCTACACCTTC.